This is a list of T cell receptor beta chains from one sample in a study of blood T cell repertoires in COVID-19. Using immunoSEQ multiplex PCR, the repertoire was profiled, and TCRdb retains in-frame clones only, with some absent. The sample consists of 210,000 or so clones, about 90% of them appearing once. Sequencing was carried out using peripheral blood. All receptors come from a man between 18 and 35 years old with active or convalescent COVID-19. Each CDR3 is given with its conserved first and last residue. A D gene is named only where the DNA matches it firmly. Only part of the rows carry a size: once, few, many, or a class if the clone is expanded.

v_call: TRBV11-3; clone_size: -; d_call: TRBD2; j_call: TRBJ2-7; cdr3_aa: CASSQAGGPAHEQYF; cdr3_nt: TGTGCCAGCAGCCAAGCGGGAGGGCCCGCTCACGAGCAGTACTTC
v_call: TRBV6-5; clone_size: once; d_call: -; j_call: TRBJ1-5; cdr3_aa: CTSSYSSGVSNQPQHF; cdr3_nt: TGTACCAGCAGTTACTCGTCTGGAGTTAGCAATCAGCCCCAGCATTTT
v_call: TRBV13; clone_size: -; d_call: TRBD2; j_call: TRBJ2-1; cdr3_aa: CASSLGTSGPTYNEQFF; cdr3_nt: TGTGCCAGCAGCTTAGGCACTAGCGGGCCGACCTACAATGAGCAGTTCTTC
v_call: TRBV9; clone_size: -; d_call: -; j_call: TRBJ2-3; cdr3_aa: CASSRQARLLSVTDTQYF; cdr3_nt: TGTGCCAGCAGCCGACAGGCCCGTCTGTTATCTGTCACAGATACGCAGTATTTT
v_call: TRBV9; clone_size: -; d_call: -; j_call: TRBJ2-3; cdr3_aa: CASSVGGYGQPQYF; cdr3_nt: TGTGCCAGCAGCGTGGGGGGTTACGGGCAGCCCCAGTATTTT
v_call: TRBV10-3; clone_size: -; d_call: -; j_call: TRBJ2-2; cdr3_aa: CAISEASSPGELFF; cdr3_nt: TGTGCCATCAGTGAGGCTAGTAGTCCCGGGGAGCTGTTTTTT
v_call: TRBV19; clone_size: -; d_call: -; j_call: TRBJ1-2; cdr3_aa: CASSIDPGREADGYTF; cdr3_nt: TGTGCCAGTAGTATAGATCCGGGCAGGGAGGCTGATGGCTACACCTTC
v_call: TRBV4-2; clone_size: -; d_call: TRBD2; j_call: TRBJ2-1; cdr3_aa: CASSQEGSGRANEQFF; cdr3_nt: TGTGCCAGCAGCCAAGAAGGTAGCGGGAGGGCCAATGAGCAGTTCTTC
v_call: TRBV4-1; clone_size: -; d_call: TRBD1; j_call: TRBJ1-4; cdr3_aa: CASTDRRNEKLFF; cdr3_nt: TGCGCCAGCACGGACAGGAGGAATGAAAAACTGTTTTTT
v_call: TRBV24-1; clone_size: -; d_call: TRBD1; j_call: TRBJ2-1; cdr3_aa: CATSDSRTGYNEQFF; cdr3_nt: TGTGCCACCAGTGATTCAAGGACAGGGTACAATGAGCAGTTCTTC
v_call: TRBV2; clone_size: -; d_call: -; j_call: TRBJ1-1; cdr3_aa: CVSNIDSGGEAFF; cdr3_nt: TGTGTCTCAAACATAGATTCTGGCGGTGAAGCTTTCTTT
v_call: TRBV6-2/TRBV6-3; clone_size: -; d_call: -; j_call: TRBJ2-1; cdr3_aa: CASSISGLVNNEQFF; cdr3_nt: TGTGCCAGCAGTATTTCAGGGTTAGTGAACAATGAGCAGTTCTTC
v_call: TRBV6-6; clone_size: once; d_call: TRBD1; j_call: TRBJ2-7; cdr3_aa: CASCPGTGVTTYEQYF; cdr3_nt: TGTGCCAGCTGTCCCGGGACAGGGGTCACAACCTACGAGCAGTACTTC
v_call: TRBV19; clone_size: -; d_call: TRBD1; j_call: TRBJ2-4; cdr3_aa: CASSNRGYENIQYF; cdr3_nt: TGTGCCAGTAGTAACAGGGGGTATGAAAACATTCAGTACTTC
v_call: TRBV10-3; clone_size: -; d_call: -; j_call: TRBJ2-1; cdr3_aa: CAIKGDSVVEQFF; cdr3_nt: TGTGCCATCAAGGGGGATTCGGTGGTTGAGCAGTTCTTC
v_call: TRBV28; clone_size: -; d_call: -; j_call: TRBJ1-5; cdr3_aa: CASRDRDQPQHF; cdr3_nt: TGTGCCAGCAGGGACAGAGATCAGCCCCAGCATTTT
v_call: TRBV7-6; clone_size: once; d_call: -; j_call: TRBJ1-1; cdr3_aa: CASSLTAEEVGTEAFF; cdr3_nt: TGTGCCAGCAGCTTAACGGCGGAGGAGGTAGGCACTGAAGCTTTCTTT
v_call: TRBV5-1; clone_size: -; d_call: -; j_call: TRBJ2-7; cdr3_aa: CASSFLFEEQYF; cdr3_nt: TGCGCCAGCAGCTTCCTTTTTGAGGAGCAGTACTTC
v_call: TRBV4-1; clone_size: -; d_call: TRBD1; j_call: TRBJ1-1; cdr3_aa: CASSPEGQGSTEAFF; cdr3_nt: TGCGCCAGCAGCCCCGAAGGACAGGGATCCACTGAAGCTTTCTTT
v_call: TRBV4-2; clone_size: -; d_call: TRBD2; j_call: TRBJ2-2; cdr3_aa: CASSQDWSGRGPGELFF; cdr3_nt: TGTGCCAGCAGCCAAGATTGGAGCGGGAGGGGGCCCGGGGAGCTGTTTTTT